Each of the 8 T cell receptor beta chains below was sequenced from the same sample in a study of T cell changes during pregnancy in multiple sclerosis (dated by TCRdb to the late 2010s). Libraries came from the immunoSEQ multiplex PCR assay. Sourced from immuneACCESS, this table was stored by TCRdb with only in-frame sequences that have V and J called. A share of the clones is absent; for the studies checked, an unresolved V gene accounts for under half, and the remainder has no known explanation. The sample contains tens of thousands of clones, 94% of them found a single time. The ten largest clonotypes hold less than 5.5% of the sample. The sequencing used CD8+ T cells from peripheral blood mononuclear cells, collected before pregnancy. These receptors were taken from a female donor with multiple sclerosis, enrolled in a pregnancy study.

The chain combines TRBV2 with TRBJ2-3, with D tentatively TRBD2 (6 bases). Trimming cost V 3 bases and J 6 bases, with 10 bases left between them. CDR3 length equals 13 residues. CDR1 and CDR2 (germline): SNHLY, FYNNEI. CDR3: CASSETRADTQYF. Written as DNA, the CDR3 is TGTGCCAGCAGTGAGACTAGGGCGGATACGCAGTATTTT.

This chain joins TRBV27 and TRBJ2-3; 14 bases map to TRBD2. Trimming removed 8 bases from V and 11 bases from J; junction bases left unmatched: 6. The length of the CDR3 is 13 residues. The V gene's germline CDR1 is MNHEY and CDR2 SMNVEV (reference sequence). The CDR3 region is CASGTSGSFGQYF. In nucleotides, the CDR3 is TGTGCCAGCGGGACTAGCGGGAGCTTCGGGCAGTATTTT.

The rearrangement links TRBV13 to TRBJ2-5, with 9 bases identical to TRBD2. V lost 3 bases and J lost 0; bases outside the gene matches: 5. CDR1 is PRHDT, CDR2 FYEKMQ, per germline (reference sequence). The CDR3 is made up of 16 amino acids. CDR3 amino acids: CASSFGSSGNQETQYF. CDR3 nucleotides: TGTGCCAGCAGCTTCGGTTCTAGCGGGAACCAAGAGACCCAGTACTTC.

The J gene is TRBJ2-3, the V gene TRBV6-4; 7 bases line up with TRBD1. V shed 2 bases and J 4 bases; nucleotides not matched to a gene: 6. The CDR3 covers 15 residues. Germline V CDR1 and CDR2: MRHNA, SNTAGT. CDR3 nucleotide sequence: TGTGCCAGCAGTGACGGTAAAGGGGGCTCAGATACGCAGTATTTT. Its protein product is CASSDGKGGSDTQYF.

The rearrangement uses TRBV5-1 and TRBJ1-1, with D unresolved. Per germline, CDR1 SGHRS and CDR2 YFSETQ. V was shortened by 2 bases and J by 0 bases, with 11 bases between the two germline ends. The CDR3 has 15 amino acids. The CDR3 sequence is CASSFFDSVNTEAFF. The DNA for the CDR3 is TGCGCCAGCAGCTTTTTCGACTCGGTGAACACTGAAGCTTTCTTT.

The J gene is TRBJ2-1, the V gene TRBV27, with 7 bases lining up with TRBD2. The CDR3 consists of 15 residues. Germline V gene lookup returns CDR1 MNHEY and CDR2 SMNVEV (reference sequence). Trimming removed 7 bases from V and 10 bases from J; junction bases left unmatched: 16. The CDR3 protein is CASKDFGRGRGEQFF. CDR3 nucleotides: TGTGCCAGCAAAGATTTTGGGAGGGGACGGGGGGAGCAGTTCTTC.

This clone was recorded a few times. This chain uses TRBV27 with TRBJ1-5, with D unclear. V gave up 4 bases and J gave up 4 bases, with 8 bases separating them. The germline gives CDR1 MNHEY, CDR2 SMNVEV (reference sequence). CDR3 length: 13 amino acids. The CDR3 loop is CASSSGGNQPQHF. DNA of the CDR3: TGTGCCAGCAGTTCGGGTGGGAATCAGCCCCAGCATTTT.

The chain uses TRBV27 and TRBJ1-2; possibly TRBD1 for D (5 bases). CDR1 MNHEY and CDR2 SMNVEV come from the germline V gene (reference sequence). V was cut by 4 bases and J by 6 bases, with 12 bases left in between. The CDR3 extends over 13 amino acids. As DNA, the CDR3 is TGTGCCAGCAGTTCCCTCGGACATGATGGCTACACCTTC. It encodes CASSSLGHDGYTF.